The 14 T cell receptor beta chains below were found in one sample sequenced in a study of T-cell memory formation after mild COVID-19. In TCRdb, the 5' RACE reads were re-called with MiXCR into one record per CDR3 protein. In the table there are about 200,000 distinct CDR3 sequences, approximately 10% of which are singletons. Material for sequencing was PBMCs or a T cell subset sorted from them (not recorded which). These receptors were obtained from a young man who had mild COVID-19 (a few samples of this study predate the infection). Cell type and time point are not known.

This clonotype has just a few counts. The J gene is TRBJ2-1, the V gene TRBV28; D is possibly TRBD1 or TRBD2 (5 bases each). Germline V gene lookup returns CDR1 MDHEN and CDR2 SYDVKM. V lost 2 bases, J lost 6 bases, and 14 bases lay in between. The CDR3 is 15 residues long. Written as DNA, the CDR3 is TGTGCCAGCAGTTTACTGGGGGATCCGATCAATGAGCAGTTCTTC. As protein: CASSLLGDPINEQFF.

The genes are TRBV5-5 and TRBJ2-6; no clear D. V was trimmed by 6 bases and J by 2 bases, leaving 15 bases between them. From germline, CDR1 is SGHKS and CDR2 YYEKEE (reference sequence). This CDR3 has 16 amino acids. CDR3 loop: CASMWIPGAGANVLTF. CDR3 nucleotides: TGTGCCAGCATGTGGATACCTGGGGCTGGGGCCAACGTCCTGACTTTC. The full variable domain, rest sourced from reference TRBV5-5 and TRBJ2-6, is DAGVTQSPTHLIKTRGQQVTLRCSPISGHKSVSWYQQVLGQGPQFIFQYYEKEERGRGNFPDRFSARQFPNYSSELNVNALLLGDSALYLCASMWIPGAGANVLTFGAGSRLTVL.

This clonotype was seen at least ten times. The CDR3 bases are TGTGCCAGCTCACCACCGATTGCTGGAACGCGTGAAGCTTTCTTT. Protein product: CASSPPIAGTREAFF. The chain has TRBV18 and TRBJ1-1; D remains unclear. Trimming removed 0 bases from V and 7 bases from J, with 15 bases in between. The CDR3 length is 15 residues. CDR1 and CDR2 from the germline V gene are KGHSH and LQKENI.

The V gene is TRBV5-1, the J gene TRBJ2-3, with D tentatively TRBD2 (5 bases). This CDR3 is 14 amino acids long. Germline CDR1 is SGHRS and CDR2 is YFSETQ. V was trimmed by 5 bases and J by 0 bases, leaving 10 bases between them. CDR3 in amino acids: CASRTGTSTDTQYF. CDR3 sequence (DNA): TGCGCCAGCAGGACGGGAACTAGCACAGATACGCAGTATTTT.

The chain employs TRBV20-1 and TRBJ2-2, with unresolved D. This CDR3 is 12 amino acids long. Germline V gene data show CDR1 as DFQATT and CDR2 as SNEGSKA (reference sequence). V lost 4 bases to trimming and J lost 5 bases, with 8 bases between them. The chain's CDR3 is CSATRATGELFF. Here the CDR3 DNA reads TGCAGTGCTACAAGGGCTACCGGGGAGCTGTTTTTT.

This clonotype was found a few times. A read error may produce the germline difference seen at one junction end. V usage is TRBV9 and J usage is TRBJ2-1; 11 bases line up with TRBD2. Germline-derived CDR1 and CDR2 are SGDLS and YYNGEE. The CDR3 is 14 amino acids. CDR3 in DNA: TGTGCCAGCAGCCCTAGCGGGGGGTACAATGAGAAGTTCTTC. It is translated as CASSPSGGYNEKFF. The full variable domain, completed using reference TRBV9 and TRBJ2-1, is DSGVTQTPKHLITATGQRVTLRCSPRSGDLSVYWYQQSLDQGLQFLIQYYNGEERAKGNILERFSAQQFPDLHSELNLSSLELGDSALYFCASSPSGGYNEKFFGPGTRLTVL.

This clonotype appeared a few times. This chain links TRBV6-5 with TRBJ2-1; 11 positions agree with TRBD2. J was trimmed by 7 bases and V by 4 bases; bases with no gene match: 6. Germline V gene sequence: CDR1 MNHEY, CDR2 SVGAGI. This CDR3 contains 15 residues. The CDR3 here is CASSFGTSGFNEQFF. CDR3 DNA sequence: TGTGCCAGCAGTTTCGGGACTAGCGGTTTTAATGAGCAGTTCTTC.

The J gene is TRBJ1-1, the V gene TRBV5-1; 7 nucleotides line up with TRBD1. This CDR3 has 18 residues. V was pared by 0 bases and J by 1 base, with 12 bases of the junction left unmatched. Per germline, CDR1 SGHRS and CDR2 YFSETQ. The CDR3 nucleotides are TGCGCCAGCAGCTTGGATGTACCGTTAGCAGGGGGGAACACTGAAGCTTTCTTT. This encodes CASSLDVPLAGGNTEAFF.

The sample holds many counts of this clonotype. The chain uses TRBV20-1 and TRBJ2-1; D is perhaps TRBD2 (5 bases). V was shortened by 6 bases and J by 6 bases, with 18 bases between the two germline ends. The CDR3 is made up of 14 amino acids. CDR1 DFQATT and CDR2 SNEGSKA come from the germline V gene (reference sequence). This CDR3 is CSAVDSVLRNEQFF. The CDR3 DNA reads TGCAGTGCGGTGGACTCGGTCCTACGCAATGAGCAGTTCTTC.

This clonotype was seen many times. The CDR3 nucleotides are TGTGCCAGCAGTTACTCGCCGGATGGCAATCAGCCCCAGCATTTT. Residues: CASSYSPDGNQPQHF. The V call is TRBV6-6, the J call TRBJ1-5; D is unclear. Germline V CDR1 and CDR2: MNHNY, SVGAGI (reference sequence). The V end was cut by 0 bases, the J end by 2 bases, with 8 bases between. The CDR3 has 15 residues.

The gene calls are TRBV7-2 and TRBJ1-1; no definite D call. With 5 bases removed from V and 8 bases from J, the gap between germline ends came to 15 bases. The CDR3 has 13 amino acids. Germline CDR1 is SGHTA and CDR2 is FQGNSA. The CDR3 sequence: CASSPRVGKEAFF. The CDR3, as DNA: TGTGCCAGCAGCCCACGGGTCGGCAAGGAAGCTTTCTTT.

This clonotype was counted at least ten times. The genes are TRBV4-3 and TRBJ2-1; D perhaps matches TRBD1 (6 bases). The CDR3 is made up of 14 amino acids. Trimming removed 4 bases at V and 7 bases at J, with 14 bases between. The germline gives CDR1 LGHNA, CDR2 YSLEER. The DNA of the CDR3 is TGCGCCAGCAGCCGTTCCGGGACACCTAATGAGCAGTTCTTC. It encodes CASSRSGTPNEQFF.

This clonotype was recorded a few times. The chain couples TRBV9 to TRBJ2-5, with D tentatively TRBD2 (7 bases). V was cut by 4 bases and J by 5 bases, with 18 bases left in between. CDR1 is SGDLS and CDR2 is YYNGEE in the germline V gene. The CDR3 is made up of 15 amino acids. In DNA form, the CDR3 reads TGTGCCAGCAGCTCCACGGGGGGCCAACACGAGACCCAGTACTTC. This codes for CASSSTGGQHETQYF.

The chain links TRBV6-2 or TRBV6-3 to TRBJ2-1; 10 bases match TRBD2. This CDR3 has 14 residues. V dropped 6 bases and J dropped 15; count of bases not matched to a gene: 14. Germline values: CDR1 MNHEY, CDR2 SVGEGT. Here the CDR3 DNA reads TGTGCCAGCAGCCAAGACGAGCGGGGGGGCCGAGGGTTCTTC. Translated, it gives CASSQDERGGRGFF.